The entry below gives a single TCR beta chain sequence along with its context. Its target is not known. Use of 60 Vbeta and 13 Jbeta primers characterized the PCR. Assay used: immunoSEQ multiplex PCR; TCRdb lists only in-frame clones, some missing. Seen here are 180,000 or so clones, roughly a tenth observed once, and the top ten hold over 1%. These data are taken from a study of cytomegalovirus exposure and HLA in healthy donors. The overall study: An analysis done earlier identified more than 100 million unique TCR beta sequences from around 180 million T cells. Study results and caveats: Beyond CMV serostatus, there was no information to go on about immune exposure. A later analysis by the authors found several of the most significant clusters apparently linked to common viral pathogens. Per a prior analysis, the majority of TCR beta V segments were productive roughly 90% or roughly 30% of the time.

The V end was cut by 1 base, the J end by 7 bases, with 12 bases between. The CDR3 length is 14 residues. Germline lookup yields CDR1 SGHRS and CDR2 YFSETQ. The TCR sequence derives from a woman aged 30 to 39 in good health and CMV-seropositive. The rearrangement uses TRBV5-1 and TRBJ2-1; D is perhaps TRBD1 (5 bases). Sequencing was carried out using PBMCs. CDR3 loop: CASSLFPGSNEQFF. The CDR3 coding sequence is TGCGCCAGCAGCTTGTTCCCAGGGTCAAATGAGCAGTTCTTC.